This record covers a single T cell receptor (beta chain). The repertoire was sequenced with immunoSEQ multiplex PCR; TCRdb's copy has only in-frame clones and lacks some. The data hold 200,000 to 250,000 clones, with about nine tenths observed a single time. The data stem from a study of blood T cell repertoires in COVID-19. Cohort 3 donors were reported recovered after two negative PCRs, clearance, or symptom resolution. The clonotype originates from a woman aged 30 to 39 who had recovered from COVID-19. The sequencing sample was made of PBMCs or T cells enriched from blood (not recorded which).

The CDR3, as DNA: TGCAGTGCCAACCAAGAGACCCAGTACTTC. Translation: CSANQETQYF. The J gene is TRBJ2-5, the V gene TRBV20-1; the D is unclear. Germline CDR1 is DFQATT and CDR2 is SNEGSKA (reference sequence). The CDR3 contains 10 residues. Trimming stripped 6 bases from V and 0 bases from J, with 2 bases between.